Listed below are T cell receptor beta chains from one sample, sequenced in a study of T cell responses to AZD1222 COVID-19 vaccine. Some clones are missing from TCRdb's copy, which holds only in-frame ones; the method was immunoSEQ multiplex PCR. This repertoire shows 150,000 or so clones, over 75% found once; its top ten account for around 8%. Sequences were derived from peripheral blood, sampled on day 0 of AZD1222 vaccination. These receptors all stem from an adult in good health. The CDR3 runs from the conserved cysteine through the conserved F or W. The D gene is left open where the match is weak. Size tells how often a clone was seen (once, few, many) or the class of an expanded clone, and some rows leave it out.

J: TRBJ1-1; V: TRBV11-2; size: NA; D: NA; CDR3: CASSPAIGTQF; DNA: TGTGCCAGCAGCCCGGCGATCGGGACTCAGTTT
J: TRBJ1-2; V: TRBV2; size: once; D: TRBD1; CDR3: CASSGGTGVGYTF; DNA: TGTGCCAGCAGTGGGGGGACAGGGGTTGGCTACACCTTC
J: TRBJ2-1; V: TRBV5-6; size: NA; D: NA; CDR3: CASSLVGSYNEQFF; DNA: TGTGCCAGCAGCTTGGTTGGGTCTTACAATGAGCAGTTCTTC
J: TRBJ1-3; V: TRBV11-2; size: NA; D: TRBD1; CDR3: CASRQGASGNTIYF; DNA: TGTGCCAGCAGGCAGGGGGCGTCTGGAAACACCATATATTTT
J: TRBJ2-1; V: TRBV4-1; size: NA; D: NA; CDR3: CASSQPQRSGGIHEQFF; DNA: TGCGCCAGCAGCCAACCTCAGCGATCCGGAGGTATCCATGAGCAGTTCTTC
J: TRBJ2-1; V: TRBV6-5; size: NA; D: TRBD2; CDR3: CASSYFLAGVSNEQFF; DNA: TGTGCCAGCAGTTACTTTCTAGCGGGGGTGAGCAATGAGCAGTTCTTC
J: TRBJ1-2; V: TRBV5-1; size: NA; D: NA; CDR3: CASSLDPTEPSGGYTF; DNA: TGCGCCAGCAGCTTGGACCCGACGGAACCTTCAGGAGGCTACACCTTC
J: TRBJ2-1; V: TRBV2; size: NA; D: TRBD2; CDR3: CASSVGLAGTYNEQFF; DNA: TGTGCCAGCAGTGTCGGGCTAGCGGGGACCTACAATGAGCAGTTCTTC
J: TRBJ1-1; V: TRBV11-2; size: NA; D: NA; CDR3: CASSPRGPNTEAFF; DNA: TGTGCCAGCAGCCCCCGAGGGCCGAACACTGAAGCTTTCTTT
J: TRBJ2-3; V: TRBV28; size: NA; D: NA; CDR3: CASSPWGDTQYF; DNA: TGTGCCAGCAGCCCATGGGGGGATACGCAGTATTTT
J: TRBJ2-1; V: TRBV18; size: NA; D: NA; CDR3: CASSPPGRSSYNEQFF; DNA: TGTGCCAGCTCACCACCGGGCAGAAGCTCCTACAATGAGCAGTTCTTC
J: TRBJ1-2; V: TRBV27; size: NA; D: NA; CDR3: CASSFRGKFDGYTF; DNA: TGTGCCAGCAGTTTTCGGGGTAAATTTGATGGCTACACCTTC
J: TRBJ1-6; V: TRBV10-3; size: NA; D: TRBD1; CDR3: CAISEIAGGGSPLHF; DNA: TGTGCCATCAGTGAAATAGCAGGGGGTGGTTCACCCCTCCACTTT
J: TRBJ2-1; V: TRBV9; size: NA; D: NA; CDR3: CASSVSSLNEQFF; DNA: TGTGCCAGCAGCGTTTCTAGCCTCAATGAGCAGTTCTTC
J: TRBJ1-1; V: TRBV29-1; size: few; D: NA; CDR3: CSWKGGTEAFF; DNA: TGCAGCTGGAAGGGCGGCACTGAAGCTTTCTTT
J: TRBJ1-5; V: TRBV6-6; size: few; D: NA; CDR3: CASSGDFGSQPQHF; DNA: TGTGCCAGCTCAGGGGACTTTGGTTCGCAGCCCCAGCATTTT
J: TRBJ1-1; V: TRBV11-2; size: NA; D: TRBD1; CDR3: CASSLDWDRDRGLPNTEAFF; DNA: TGTGCCAGCAGCTTAGATTGGGACCGGGACAGGGGGCTTCCCAACACTGAAGCTTTCTTT
J: TRBJ2-3; V: TRBV5-4; size: NA; D: NA; CDR3: CASSSYQGAGDTQYF; DNA: TGTGCCAGCAGTAGCTATCAAGGGGCCGGGGATACGCAGTATTTT
J: TRBJ1-1; V: TRBV12-5; size: once; D: NA; CDR3: CASGVRGGGEAFF; DNA: TGTGCTAGTGGTGTCAGGGGAGGTGGTGAAGCTTTCTTT
J: TRBJ1-5; V: TRBV19; size: NA; D: NA; CDR3: CASSTGSYSNQPQHF; DNA: TGTGCCAGTAGTACAGGTTCCTATAGCAATCAGCCCCAGCATTTT
J: TRBJ1-1; V: TRBV2; size: NA; D: NA; CDR3: CASSEGWTKNTEAFF; DNA: TGTGCCAGCAGTGAAGGATGGACGAAAAACACTGAAGCTTTCTTT
J: TRBJ2-1; V: TRBV12-5; size: NA; D: NA; CDR3: CASTVYNEQFF; DNA: TGTGCTAGTACGGTTTACAATGAGCAGTTCTTC
J: TRBJ2-2; V: TRBV11-2; size: once; D: NA; CDR3: CASSLGPRETNTGELFF; DNA: TGTGCCAGCAGCTTAGGGCCGAGGGAAACGAACACCGGGGAGCTGTTTTTT
J: TRBJ1-6; V: TRBV6-5; size: NA; D: NA; CDR3: CASSSRGSNSPLHF; DNA: TGTGCCAGCAGTTCACGAGGTTCTAATTCACCCCTCCACTTT
J: TRBJ2-1; V: TRBV2; size: NA; D: NA; CDR3: CASNKVSGYNEQFF; DNA: TGTGCCAGCAATAAGGTTAGCGGATACAATGAGCAGTTCTTC
J: TRBJ2-1; V: TRBV19; size: NA; D: TRBD2; CDR3: CASSESSGRAKSHEQFF; DNA: TGTGCCAGTAGTGAAAGTAGCGGGAGGGCCAAGAGCCATGAGCAGTTCTTC
J: TRBJ1-1; V: TRBV19; size: NA; D: TRBD1; CDR3: CASRDRAWTEAFF; DNA: TGTGCCAGTAGGGACAGGGCTTGGACTGAAGCTTTCTTT
J: TRBJ2-3; V: TRBV5-1; size: NA; D: TRBD2; CDR3: CASSLSGVSTDTQYF; DNA: TGCGCCAGCAGCTTAAGCGGGGTGAGCACAGATACGCAGTATTTT
J: TRBJ1-2; V: TRBV3-1/TRBV3-2; size: once; D: NA; CDR3: CASSLISSAGNGYTF; DNA: TGTGCCAGCAGCCTAATTAGCAGTGCGGGAAATGGCTACACCTTC
J: TRBJ1-1; V: TRBV7-2; size: NA; D: NA; CDR3: CASSLVADTEAFF; DNA: TGTGCCAGCAGCTTAGTGGCTGATACTGAAGCTTTCTTT
J: TRBJ2-1; V: TRBV5-1; size: few; D: TRBD2; CDR3: CASGLAGYNEQFF; DNA: TGCGCCAGCGGACTAGCGGGTTACAATGAGCAGTTCTTC
J: TRBJ2-1; V: TRBV5-1; size: NA; D: TRBD1; CDR3: CASSFGTGFEQFF; DNA: TGCGCCAGCAGCTTCGGGACAGGCTTTGAGCAGTTCTTC
J: TRBJ2-1; V: TRBV14; size: NA; D: TRBD1; CDR3: CASSIQGVGYNEQFF; DNA: TGTGCCAGCAGTATACAGGGGGTAGGATACAATGAGCAGTTCTTC
J: TRBJ1-4; V: TRBV7-2; size: NA; D: NA; CDR3: CATKTDPTNEKLFF; DNA: TGTGCCACGAAGACAGACCCAACTAATGAAAAACTGTTTTTT
J: TRBJ1-3; V: TRBV18; size: NA; D: TRBD1; CDR3: CASSPGQSSGNTIYF; DNA: TGTGCCAGCTCACCGGGACAGAGCTCTGGAAACACCATATATTTT
J: TRBJ2-5; V: TRBV4-2; size: few; D: NA; CDR3: CASSYARTAQETQYF; DNA: TGTGCCAGCAGCTATGCGCGGACAGCCCAAGAGACCCAGTACTTC
J: TRBJ2-1; V: TRBV19; size: NA; D: NA; CDR3: CASSQEGGGVPTHYNEQFF; DNA: TGTGCCAGTAGTCAAGAGGGGGGCGGTGTGCCCACGCATTACAATGAGCAGTTCTTC
J: TRBJ1-4; V: TRBV4-1; size: NA; D: NA; CDR3: CASSPGVGLREKLFF; DNA: TGCGCCAGCAGCCCTGGCGTTGGCCTTAGGGAAAAACTGTTTTTT
J: TRBJ2-3; V: TRBV19; size: NA; D: NA; CDR3: CASSIGDTQYF; DNA: TGTGCCAGTAGTATTGGGGATACGCAGTATTTT
J: TRBJ1-2; V: TRBV5-1; size: NA; D: NA; CDR3: CASSPQDGYGYTF; DNA: TGCGCCAGCAGCCCCCAGGACGGATATGGCTACACCTTC
J: TRBJ1-6; V: TRBV3-1/TRBV3-2; size: NA; D: NA; CDR3: CASSQSRGGTPLHF; DNA: TGTGCCAGCAGCCAAAGTCGGGGTGGGACACCCCTCCACTTT
J: TRBJ2-5; V: TRBV11-2; size: NA; D: TRBD2; CDR3: CASSSRTSGRQETQYF; DNA: TGTGCCAGCAGCTCCCGGACTAGCGGGAGACAAGAGACCCAGTACTTC
J: TRBJ2-6; V: TRBV7-9; size: NA; D: NA; CDR3: CASSPLGANVLTF; DNA: TGTGCCAGCAGCCCGCTAGGGGCCAACGTCCTGACTTTC